The 24 T cell receptor beta chains reported below all come from one sample, sequenced in a study of a mutant IDH1 vaccine in newly diagnosed glioma (dated by TCRdb to the early 2020s). The time point label here, explained by the study, means: week 47, end of study. Every vaccine dose consisted of 300 ug of a 20-mer mutant IDH1 peptide in Montanide, administered subcutaneously together with topical imiquimod. These receptors' antigens are unknown. Library method: the immunoSEQ multiplex PCR assay. The clones in this table, taken by TCRdb from immuneACCESS, are in-frame only. Not every clone is retained; where verified, under half of the shortfall comes from an unresolved V gene, and the cause of the rest is unknown. The sample yields roughly 34,000 clones; roughly 90% were counted once. The ten biggest clones cover 5% to 6% of the sample. Specimen: PBMCs, collected from a glioma patient whose treatment included an IDH1 peptide vaccine. The receptor source for this set is a woman in her forties with glioma.

This sequence joins TRBV2 and TRBJ1-4; D is possibly TRBD1 (5 bases). V was shortened by 3 bases and J by 7 bases, with 9 bases between the two germline ends. CDR3 size: 13 residues. The germline V gene has CDR1 SNHLY and CDR2 FYNNEI. CDR3 residues: CASSEPGVEKLFF. The CDR3 DNA follows: TGTGCCAGCAGTGAGCCGGGGGTTGAAAAACTGTTTTTT.

The chain uses TRBV6-5 and TRBJ1-1; no reliable D call. The germline V gene has CDR1 MNHEY and CDR2 SVGAGI. V dropped 7 bases and J dropped 7 bases, with 16 bases sitting between them. The CDR3 is 13 residues long. The CDR3 nucleotides are TGTGCCAGCATGTTCGCCGGAAAAGGTGAAGCTTTCTTT. Its translation: CASMFAGKGEAFF.

This chain links TRBV5-1 with TRBJ1-4, with D hard to call. The ends were cut back, 6 bases at V and 0 bases at J, with 9 bases in the middle. CDR3 length: 14 residues. Germline CDR1 SGHRS, CDR2 YFSETQ. DNA for the CDR3: TGCGCCAGCACGACCTCTGCAACTAATGAAAAACTGTTTTTT. Protein: CASTTSATNEKLFF.

V usage is TRBV28 and J usage is TRBJ2-2; D gene unclear. Germline V gene data show CDR1 as MDHEN and CDR2 as SYDVKM. Deletions cut 5 bases from V and 1 base from J, with 11 bases between. CDR3 length: 15 amino acids. As DNA, the CDR3 is TGTGCCAGCAGTCCCCCCCGCGGGAACACCGGGGAGCTGTTTTTT. It codes for CASSPPRGNTGELFF.

V is TRBV7-2 and J is TRBJ2-7; no definite D call. From germline, CDR1 is SGHTA and CDR2 FQGNSA. Trimming stripped 3 bases from V and 1 base from J, with 10 bases between. The CDR3 loop spans 14 amino acids. The CDR3 here is CASSFETVSYEQYF. CDR3 sequence (DNA): TGTGCCAGCAGCTTCGAGACGGTGTCCTACGAGCAGTACTTC.

CDR3 DNA: TGTGCCAGCAGCGTAGGGTGGGGAGAGGTACCAGCCACTGAAGCTTTCTTT. This translates into CASSVGWGEVPATEAFF. The V gene is TRBV9, the J gene TRBJ1-1; no reliable D call. This CDR3 contains 17 residues. The V and J ends lost 0 bases and 4 bases respectively, with 19 bases between them. Per germline, CDR1 SGDLS and CDR2 YYNGEE.

This clone came up once. This chain links TRBV10-3 with TRBJ2-7; tentatively, D is TRBD1 (5 bases). Germline V lookup: CDR1 ENHRY, CDR2 SYGVKD. The CDR3 totals 15 residues. The V end was cut by 0 bases, the J end by 2 bases, with 11 bases between. The CDR3 is CAISESRQRTYEQYF. CDR3 sequence (DNA): TGTGCCATCAGTGAGTCGAGACAGAGAACCTACGAGCAGTACTTC.

This clone was found once. V is TRBV5-1 and J is TRBJ2-2; 8 bases are a match to TRBD2. The junction had 2 bases not matched to a gene; V was cut back by 0 bases and J by 4 bases. Germline V gene data show CDR1 as SGHRS and CDR2 as YFSETQ. This CDR3 is 15 amino acids long. CDR3 DNA: TGCGCCAGCAGCTTGGCCGCGGGGGGCACCGGGGAGCTGTTTTTT. Translating it yields CASSLAAGGTGELFF.

The gene calls are TRBV6-1 and TRBJ2-2; the D gene is possibly TRBD1 (6 bases). V was pared by 2 bases and J by 2 bases, with 12 bases between. From germline, CDR1 is MNHNS and CDR2 SASEGT. This CDR3 has 16 amino acids. CDR3 loop: CASSERTAINTGELFF. CDR3 DNA sequence: TGTGCCAGCAGTGAAAGGACAGCCATAAACACCGGGGAGCTGTTTTTT.

The rearrangement links TRBV10-3 to TRBJ1-1, with D unclear. Trimming took 3 bases from V and 2 from J, leaving 13 bases between them. CDR3 length equals 15 residues. Germline V gene data show CDR1 as ENHRY and CDR2 as SYGVKD. DNA of the CDR3: TGTGCCATCAGTGATTTGTCAGCCTTCAACACTGAAGCTTTCTTT. It yields the protein CAISDLSAFNTEAFF.

The V and J genes are TRBV10-2 and TRBJ2-3, with TRBD2 identical over 7 bases. Germline values: CDR1 WSHSY, CDR2 SAAADI. The length of the CDR3 is 12 residues. The trim removed 7 bases at V and 8 bases at J, leaving 6 bases unmatched. CDR3 nucleotide sequence: TGCGCCAGCACCCAGGCTAGCGGTACGCAGTATTTT. It encodes CASTQASGTQYF.

The chain is built from TRBV7-8 and TRBJ2-1, with a tentative D call TRBD1 (5 bases). Germline V gene lookup returns CDR1 SGHVS and CDR2 FQNEAQ. V shed 1 base and J shed 1 base, with 11 bases lying between them. CDR3 size: 16 residues. The CDR3 sequence: CASSLGSAGSYNEQFF. CDR3 in DNA: TGTGCCAGCAGCTTAGGGTCGGCAGGGTCCTACAATGAGCAGTTCTTC.

CDR3 amino acids: CASSARGGTNEKLFF. In DNA, the CDR3 is TGTGCCAGCAGCGCGAGGGGAGGAACTAATGAAAAACTGTTTTTT. This sequence joins TRBV5-4 and TRBJ1-4; D possibly corresponds to TRBD1 (5 bases). This CDR3 contains 15 residues. The germline V gene encodes CDR1 SGHNT and CDR2 YYREEE (reference sequence). The germline V and J ends were trimmed by 4 bases and 1 base, with 11 bases remaining between them. Filled out from reference TRBV5-4 and TRBJ1-4, the complete variable domain reads ETGVTQSPTHLIKTRGQQVTLRCSSQSGHNTVSWYQQALGQGPQFIFQYYREEENGRGNFPPRFSGLQFPNYSSELNVNALELDDSALYLCASSARGGTNEKLFFGSGTQLSVL.

This chain joins TRBV10-3 and TRBJ1-1; possibly TRBD1 for D (6 bases). The V gene's germline CDR1 is ENHRY and CDR2 SYGVKD. This CDR3 is built from 13 residues. V lost 6 bases and J 1 base, leaving 9 bases between the germline ends. CDR3 DNA: TGTGCCATCAGCTCGACAGGGAACACTGAAGCTTTCTTT. As protein: CAISSTGNTEAFF.

This chain uses TRBV7-9 with TRBJ2-7; D is possibly TRBD1 or TRBD2 (5 bases each). Germline loops: CDR1 SEHNR, CDR2 FQNEAQ (reference sequence). The germline V and J ends were trimmed by 5 bases and 0 bases, with 17 bases remaining between them. CDR3 length: 16 residues. The chain's CDR3 is CASSVGAAGSSYEQYF. As DNA, the CDR3 is TGTGCCAGCAGCGTTGGGGCGGCGGGTAGCTCCTACGAGCAGTACTTC.

CDR3 region: CASRDGQGAGDTQYF. The CDR3 DNA sequence: TGTGCCAGCAGAGACGGACAGGGGGCTGGAGATACGCAGTATTTT. V usage is TRBV6-6 and J usage is TRBJ2-3, with TRBD1 matching 11 bases. V trimming: 6 bases; J trimming: 5 bases; junction bases outside the gene matches: 7. Germline V gene lookup returns CDR1 MNHNY and CDR2 SVGAGI (reference sequence). The length of the CDR3 is 15 residues.

In its sample, this clone was seen once. The CDR3 spells CASSEYAGGARETQYF. In DNA form, the CDR3 reads TGTGCCAGCAGTGAATACGCCGGGGGGGCCCGGGAGACCCAGTACTTC. This chain uses TRBV25-1 with TRBJ2-5; 8 nucleotides match TRBD2. With V trimmed by 0 bases and J by 5 bases, 8 bases remained unmatched. The CDR3 spans 16 residues. Germline assignment: CDR1 MGHDK and CDR2 SYGVNS.

This chain uses TRBV28 with TRBJ2-2, with TRBD2 matching over 10 bases. The germline V gene encodes CDR1 MDHEN and CDR2 SYDVKM. With V trimmed by 5 bases and J by 3 bases, 6 bases remained unmatched. The CDR3 extends over 16 amino acids. The CDR3 is CASSARTSGYTGELFF. Written as DNA, the CDR3 is TGTGCCAGCAGTGCCAGGACTAGCGGTTACACCGGGGAGCTGTTTTTT.

This chain links TRBV10-3 with TRBJ2-3; TRBD2 might be the D (5 bases). Trimming left V 11 bases short and J 1 base short, with 13 bases between. The CDR3 runs 13 residues. CDR1 ENHRY and CDR2 SYGVKD come from the germline V gene. The CDR3 reads CAGGPAGTDTQYF. The CDR3 DNA is TGTGCCGGAGGACCTGCCGGCACAGATACGCAGTATTTT.

This clone has only one observation. V usage is TRBV29-1 and J usage is TRBJ1-1; 9 bases fit TRBD1. J lost 4 bases, V lost 4 bases, and 4 bases had no gene match. The germline CDR1 and CDR2 sequences are SQVTM and ANQGSEA. The CDR3 has 13 residues. CDR3 in amino acids: CSVADRGFTEAFF. The DNA for the CDR3 is TGCAGCGTTGCGGACAGGGGCTTCACTGAAGCTTTCTTT. Supplemented by reference TRBV29-1 and TRBJ1-1, the full variable domain reads SAVISQKPSRDICQRGTSLTIQCQVDSQVTMMFWYRQQPGQSLTLIATANQGSEATYESGFVIDKFPISRPNLTFSTLTVSNMSPEDSSIYLCSVADRGFTEAFFGQGTRLTVV.

This clone was recorded only once. CDR3 region: CASTKQGLNYGYTF. CDR3 coding DNA: TGTGCCAGTACCAAACAGGGCCTTAACTATGGCTACACCTTC. This sequence joins TRBV19 and TRBJ1-2; TRBD1 is a possible D gene (6 bases). The germline V and J ends were trimmed by 7 bases and 1 base, with 13 bases remaining between them. CDR1 is LNHDA, CDR2 SQIVND, per germline (reference sequence). This CDR3 is built from 14 residues.

The rearrangement links TRBV10-3 to TRBJ2-7; no firm D call. Trimming stripped 3 bases from V and 7 bases from J, with 7 bases between. This CDR3 comprises 11 residues. CDR1 ENHRY and CDR2 SYGVKD come from the germline V gene. The chain's CDR3 is CAISEYGEQYF. CDR3 coding DNA: TGTGCCATCAGTGAATATGGGGAGCAGTACTTC.

The rearrangement links TRBV7-2 to TRBJ1-2; the D gene is possibly TRBD1 (5 bases). Trimming took 4 bases from V and 4 from J, leaving 16 bases between them. The CDR3 extends over 15 amino acids. Germline V gene sequence: CDR1 SGHTA, CDR2 FQGNSA. The CDR3 DNA is TGTGCCAGCAGCTCCATAGGGGTGTTGGGCTATGGCTACACCTTC. Protein product: CASSSIGVLGYGYTF.

The CDR3 sequence is CASSLGGGRLGPETQYF. In DNA, the CDR3 is TGCGCCAGCAGCTTGGGCGGAGGGAGACTAGGCCCAGAGACCCAGTACTTC. This sequence joins TRBV5-1 and TRBJ2-5; D perhaps matches TRBD2 (6 bases). V was shortened by 0 bases and J by 4 bases, with 19 bases between the two germline ends. The CDR3 consists of 17 residues. Germline V gene lookup returns CDR1 SGHRS and CDR2 YFSETQ.